Listed below are T cell receptor beta chains from one sample, sequenced in a study of breast tumors, draining lymph nodes, adjacent tissues. TCRdb reanalysed the multiplex PCR reads using MiXCR and keeps one entry per CDR3 protein. The sample has about 15,000 distinct CDR3 sequences, 40% to 55% seen once. The sample taken for sequencing was tumor-adjacent breast tissue. These receptors originate from a female donor with breast cancer. Some clones in this sample may be carry-over from other donors' samples. Both conserved end residues are part of each CDR3. The order of the fields is CDR3 length, J gene, clone size, D gene, V gene, CDR3 protein, CDR3 DNA. A D gene is named only where the DNA matches it firmly. Rows give clone size only sometimes, using once, few, many, or a class for an expanded clone.

CDR3 length: 15; J gene: TRBJ2-4; clone size: many; D gene: -; V gene: TRBV6-5; CDR3 protein: CASSHSAATKNIQYF; CDR3 DNA: TGTGCCAGCAGTCACTCGGCAGCCACAAAAAACATTCAGTACTTC
CDR3 length: 15; J gene: TRBJ2-7; clone size: -; D gene: TRBD2; V gene: TRBV24-1; CDR3 protein: CATSDPSGRASEQYF; CDR3 DNA: TGTGCCACCAGTGACCCTAGCGGGAGGGCCTCCGAGCAGTACTTC
CDR3 length: 15; J gene: TRBJ1-2; clone size: -; D gene: TRBD1; V gene: TRBV19; CDR3 protein: CASSTGTAQVYGYTF; CDR3 DNA: TGTGCCAGTAGCACTGGGACAGCCCAAGTGTATGGCTACACCTTC
CDR3 length: 15; J gene: TRBJ2-5; clone size: many; D gene: TRBD1; V gene: TRBV5-1; CDR3 protein: CASSEPGTGPRTQYF; CDR3 DNA: TGCGCCAGCAGCGAACCCGGGACAGGGCCGAGGACCCAGTACTTC
CDR3 length: 12; J gene: TRBJ1-2; clone size: medium-sized; D gene: -; V gene: TRBV2; CDR3 protein: CASSEDNYGYTF; CDR3 DNA: TGTGCCAGCAGTGAGGATAACTATGGCTACACCTTC
CDR3 length: 11; J gene: TRBJ2-1; clone size: medium-sized; D gene: -; V gene: TRBV12-3/TRBV12-4; CDR3 protein: CASSLAMWQFF; CDR3 DNA: TGTGCCAGCAGTTTAGCGATGTGGCAGTTCTTC
CDR3 length: 14; J gene: TRBJ2-1; clone size: many; D gene: TRBD2; V gene: TRBV10-3; CDR3 protein: CAISATSAYNEQFF; CDR3 DNA: TGTGCCATCAGTGCGACTAGCGCTTACAATGAGCAGTTCTTC
CDR3 length: 19; J gene: TRBJ2-7; clone size: -; D gene: TRBD2; V gene: TRBV6-5; CDR3 protein: CASSKLGASGRAAYYEQYF; CDR3 DNA: TGTGCCAGCAGTAAGCTTGGGGCTAGCGGGAGGGCTGCATACTACGAGCAGTACTTC
CDR3 length: 13; J gene: TRBJ2-7; clone size: medium-sized; D gene: -; V gene: TRBV2; CDR3 protein: CASYSASSYEQYF; CDR3 DNA: TGTGCCAGCTACAGTGCGAGCTCCTACGAGCAGTACTTC
CDR3 length: 14; J gene: TRBJ1-2; clone size: medium-sized; D gene: -; V gene: TRBV11-2; CDR3 protein: CASSAPGSGYGYTF; CDR3 DNA: TGTGCCAGCAGCGCCCCAGGGTCGGGCTATGGCTACACCTTC
CDR3 length: 14; J gene: TRBJ1-1; clone size: many; D gene: TRBD1; V gene: TRBV7-8; CDR3 protein: CASSLQDRGRRAFF; CDR3 DNA: TGTGCCAGCAGCTTACAGGACAGGGGGCGCCGAGCTTTCTTT
CDR3 length: 14; J gene: TRBJ1-6; clone size: many; D gene: -; V gene: TRBV7-8; CDR3 protein: CASSRTEGRSPLHF; CDR3 DNA: TGTGCCAGCAGCCGGACGGAAGGTCGGTCACCCCTCCACTTT
CDR3 length: 16; J gene: TRBJ2-2; clone size: few; D gene: TRBD1; V gene: TRBV29-1; CDR3 protein: CSVEADRGLNTGELFF; CDR3 DNA: TGCAGCGTTGAAGCCGACAGGGGGCTTAACACCGGGGAGCTGTTTTTT
CDR3 length: 11; J gene: TRBJ2-7; clone size: medium-sized; D gene: -; V gene: TRBV2; CDR3 protein: CASSAGYEQYF; CDR3 DNA: TGTGCCAGCAGTGCGGGCTACGAGCAGTACTTC
CDR3 length: 15; J gene: TRBJ2-3; clone size: many; D gene: TRBD2; V gene: TRBV25-1; CDR3 protein: CASSERSGSKDTQYF; CDR3 DNA: TGTGCCAGCAGTGAGAGAAGCGGGAGCAAAGATACGCAGTATTTT
CDR3 length: 13; J gene: TRBJ1-3; clone size: few; D gene: -; V gene: TRBV5-1; CDR3 protein: CASSLDFRNTIYF; CDR3 DNA: TGCGCCAGCAGCTTGGATTTCCGAAACACCATATATTTT
CDR3 length: 15; J gene: TRBJ1-4; clone size: -; D gene: -; V gene: TRBV2; CDR3 protein: CASSRDTNQPQHLFF; CDR3 DNA: TGTGCCAGCAGCAGGGACACAAATCAGCCCCAGCATCTTTTTTTT
CDR3 length: 15; J gene: TRBJ2-5; clone size: many; D gene: TRBD2; V gene: TRBV3-1; CDR3 protein: CASSQGSGGGETQYF; CDR3 DNA: TGTGCCAGCAGCCAGGGTAGCGGGGGCGGAGAGACCCAGTACTTC
CDR3 length: 13; J gene: TRBJ2-2; clone size: many; D gene: -; V gene: TRBV7-9; CDR3 protein: CASTPGGDGELFF; CDR3 DNA: TGTGCCAGCACCCCCGGAGGGGACGGGGAGCTGTTTTTT
CDR3 length: 14; J gene: TRBJ2-7; clone size: medium-sized; D gene: TRBD2; V gene: TRBV2; CDR3 protein: CASRAGTSSYEQYF; CDR3 DNA: TGTGCCAGCAGAGCAGGGACTAGTTCCTACGAGCAGTACTTC
CDR3 length: 12; J gene: TRBJ1-5; clone size: medium-sized; D gene: -; V gene: TRBV6-1; CDR3 protein: CASSVGDQPQHF; CDR3 DNA: TGTGCCAGCAGTGTAGGGGATCAGCCCCAGCATTTT
CDR3 length: 18; J gene: TRBJ2-5; clone size: once; D gene: -; V gene: TRBV6-5; CDR3 protein: CASSLSKGLSVGAKTQYF; CDR3 DNA: TGTGCCAGCAGTCTCTCCAAGGGACTTAGCGTAGGGGCGAAGACCCAGTACTTC
CDR3 length: 17; J gene: TRBJ2-2; clone size: -; D gene: TRBD2; V gene: TRBV20-1; CDR3 protein: CSAREGSGGTYTGELFF; CDR3 DNA: TGCAGTGCTAGAGAGGGGAGCGGGGGGACCTACACCGGGGAGCTGTTTTTT
CDR3 length: 15; J gene: TRBJ2-1; clone size: -; D gene: -; V gene: TRBV7-9; CDR3 protein: CASSLASGRYNEQFF; CDR3 DNA: TGTGCCAGCAGCTTAGCCTCTGGCCGGTACAATGAGCAGTTCTTC
CDR3 length: 15; J gene: TRBJ1-2; clone size: -; D gene: TRBD1; V gene: TRBV29-1; CDR3 protein: CSVPMAPGTGEGYTF; CDR3 DNA: TGCAGCGTCCCCATGGCCCCCGGGACAGGGGAGGGCTACACCTTC
CDR3 length: 16; J gene: TRBJ2-7; clone size: -; D gene: -; V gene: TRBV5-4; CDR3 protein: CASSLLGGGQAYEQYF; CDR3 DNA: TGTGCCAGCAGCTTGTTGGGGGGCGGACAGGCCTACGAGCAGTACTTC
CDR3 length: 15; J gene: TRBJ2-5; clone size: medium-sized; D gene: TRBD1; V gene: TRBV20-1; CDR3 protein: CSARDPGQGGETQYF; CDR3 DNA: TGCAGTGCTAGAGACCCGGGACAGGGTGGGGAGACCCAGTACTTC
CDR3 length: 16; J gene: TRBJ2-5; clone size: many; D gene: TRBD2; V gene: TRBV2; CDR3 protein: CASSPLAGDHQETQYF; CDR3 DNA: TGTGCCAGCAGTCCACTAGCGGGGGATCACCAAGAGACCCAGTACTTC
CDR3 length: 14; J gene: TRBJ2-3; clone size: -; D gene: TRBD2; V gene: TRBV7-2; CDR3 protein: CASSSGGGTDTQYF; CDR3 DNA: TGTGCCAGCAGCAGCGGGGGGGGCACAGATACGCAGTATTTT
CDR3 length: 15; J gene: TRBJ2-3; clone size: many; D gene: -; V gene: TRBV5-1; CDR3 protein: CASSSDYPSTDTQYF; CDR3 DNA: TGCGCCAGCAGCTCTGACTACCCAAGCACAGATACGCAGTATTTT
CDR3 length: 13; J gene: TRBJ2-1; clone size: many; D gene: -; V gene: TRBV19; CDR3 protein: CASSIRPYNEQFF; CDR3 DNA: TGTGCCAGTAGTATTCGCCCCTACAATGAGCAGTTCTTC
CDR3 length: 14; J gene: TRBJ2-7; clone size: -; D gene: TRBD1; V gene: TRBV11-1; CDR3 protein: CASSPGQGTYEQYF; CDR3 DNA: TGTGCCAGCAGCCCCGGACAGGGGACCTACGAGCAGTACTTC
CDR3 length: 12; J gene: TRBJ1-3; clone size: -; D gene: -; V gene: TRBV10-3; CDR3 protein: CAISGAGNTIYF; CDR3 DNA: TGTGCCATCAGTGGGGCTGGAAACACCATATATTTT
CDR3 length: 14; J gene: TRBJ2-3; clone size: -; D gene: TRBD2; V gene: TRBV4-2; CDR3 protein: CASRRLAGVDTQYF; CDR3 DNA: TGTGCCAGCAGAAGACTAGCGGGGGTGGATACGCAGTATTTT
CDR3 length: 14; J gene: TRBJ1-2; clone size: -; D gene: TRBD1; V gene: TRBV20-1; CDR3 protein: CSAPRQGAPLGYIF; CDR3 DNA: TGCAGTGCTCCGCGACAGGGGGCTCCTCTAGGCTACATCTTC
CDR3 length: 16; J gene: TRBJ2-3; clone size: -; D gene: TRBD2; V gene: TRBV7-2; CDR3 protein: CASSLVAGAPPDTQYF; CDR3 DNA: TGTGCCAGCAGCTTAGTAGCGGGAGCCCCACCAGATACGCAGTATTTT
CDR3 length: 15; J gene: TRBJ2-1; clone size: -; D gene: -; V gene: TRBV11-3; CDR3 protein: CASSLEGLARNEQFF; CDR3 DNA: TGTGCCAGCAGCTTAGAAGGGCTAGCAAGGAATGAGCAGTTCTTC
CDR3 length: 12; J gene: TRBJ2-7; clone size: -; D gene: TRBD2; V gene: TRBV20-1; CDR3 protein: CSASGLAREQYF; CDR3 DNA: TGCAGTGCTTCTGGACTAGCCCGCGAGCAGTACTTC
CDR3 length: 15; J gene: TRBJ1-3; clone size: -; D gene: -; V gene: TRBV7-2; CDR3 protein: CASSFARGSGNTIYF; CDR3 DNA: TGTGCCAGCAGCTTTGCCAGGGGCTCTGGAAACACCATATATTTT
CDR3 length: 15; J gene: TRBJ1-1; clone size: many; D gene: -; V gene: TRBV6-2/TRBV6-3; CDR3 protein: CATRMTSSMNTEAFF; CDR3 DNA: TGTGCCACCAGAATGACATCGTCCATGAACACTGAAGCTTTCTTT